The rows below give T cell receptor beta chains drawn from one sample of a study of blood T cell repertoires in COVID-19. Using immunoSEQ multiplex PCR, the repertoire was profiled, and TCRdb retains in-frame clones only, with some absent. In the table there are 80,000 to 130,000 clones, 65% to 90% of which are singletons. The sequenced material came from PBMCs or T cells enriched from blood (not recorded which). The source of these receptors is a woman between 50 and 59 years old who had recovered from COVID-19. Each CDR3 is given with its conserved first and last residue. The order of the fields is V gene, J gene, D gene, clone size, CDR3 DNA, CDR3 protein. D genes are given only for firm matches. Expanded clones get a size class; other rows say once, few or many, or leave the size out.

TRBV5-1	TRBJ2-7	TRBD2	-	TGCGCCAGCAGGGCGGGACTAGCGGAGCCCTACGAGCAGTACTTC	CASRAGLAEPYEQYF
TRBV28	TRBJ2-7	TRBD2	once	TGTGCCAGCAGTAGGGGACTAGCGGGCCCCTACGAGCAGTACTTC	CASSRGLAGPYEQYF
TRBV28	TRBJ2-2	TRBD1	-	TGTGCCAGCAGTCCGGACAGGGGGCTTACCGGGGAGCTGTTTTTT	CASSPDRGLTGELFF
TRBV28	TRBJ1-2	-	once	TGTGCCAGCAGTTTAGAGATAGCTAACTATGGCTACACCTTC	CASSLEIANYGYTF
TRBV5-5	TRBJ1-1	-	-	TGTGCCAGCAGCCTAGACGACAGGAGGAACACTGAAGCTTTCTTT	CASSLDDRRNTEAFF
TRBV9	TRBJ2-3	-	-	TGTGCCAGCAGCGTAGCCGCGGGTTCGTTGCACTCAGATACGCAGTATTTT	CASSVAAGSLHSDTQYF
TRBV6-5	TRBJ1-5	-	once	TGTGCCAGCAGTTATTCCGAAGCCCAGCCCCAGCATTTT	CASSYSEAQPQHF
TRBV7-8	TRBJ2-5	-	-	TGTGCCAGCAGATCAGGGGGACTGGGCCAAGAGACCCAGTACTTC	CASRSGGLGQETQYF
TRBV12-5	TRBJ1-1	-	few	TGTGCTAGTGGTCGGGGGGATAAGGACACTGAAGCTTTCTTT	CASGRGDKDTEAFF
TRBV28	TRBJ2-5	TRBD2	-	TGTGCCAGCAGTTCGCCGGGACTAGCGGGAGAGACCCAGTACTTC	CASSSPGLAGETQYF
TRBV10-1	TRBJ2-1	TRBD2	-	TGCGCCAGCAGTTCCCGGACTAGCTTCGGTGAGCAGTTCTTC	CASSSRTSFGEQFF
TRBV28	TRBJ2-3	-	-	TGTGCCAGCAGCTCGGGGGTCGCCACAGATACGCAGTATTTT	CASSSGVATDTQYF
TRBV9	TRBJ2-5	-	-	TGTGCCAGCAGTCAAACTATTGAGTACCAAGAGACCCAGTACTTC	CASSQTIEYQETQYF